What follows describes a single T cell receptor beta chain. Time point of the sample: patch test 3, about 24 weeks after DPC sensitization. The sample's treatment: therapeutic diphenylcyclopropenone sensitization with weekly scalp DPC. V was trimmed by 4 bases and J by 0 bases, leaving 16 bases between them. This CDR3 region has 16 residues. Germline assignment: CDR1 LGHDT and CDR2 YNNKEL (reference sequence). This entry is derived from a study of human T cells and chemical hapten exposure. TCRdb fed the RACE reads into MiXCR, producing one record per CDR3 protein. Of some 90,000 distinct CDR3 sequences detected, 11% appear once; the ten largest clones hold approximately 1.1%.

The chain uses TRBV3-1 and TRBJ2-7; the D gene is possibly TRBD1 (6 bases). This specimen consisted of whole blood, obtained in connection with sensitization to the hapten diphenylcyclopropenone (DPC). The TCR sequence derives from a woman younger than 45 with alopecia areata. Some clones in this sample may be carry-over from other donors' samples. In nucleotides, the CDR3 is TGTGCCAGCAGCCGACCCAGGGGAACTAACTCCTACGAGCAGTACTTC. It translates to CASSRPRGTNSYEQYF.